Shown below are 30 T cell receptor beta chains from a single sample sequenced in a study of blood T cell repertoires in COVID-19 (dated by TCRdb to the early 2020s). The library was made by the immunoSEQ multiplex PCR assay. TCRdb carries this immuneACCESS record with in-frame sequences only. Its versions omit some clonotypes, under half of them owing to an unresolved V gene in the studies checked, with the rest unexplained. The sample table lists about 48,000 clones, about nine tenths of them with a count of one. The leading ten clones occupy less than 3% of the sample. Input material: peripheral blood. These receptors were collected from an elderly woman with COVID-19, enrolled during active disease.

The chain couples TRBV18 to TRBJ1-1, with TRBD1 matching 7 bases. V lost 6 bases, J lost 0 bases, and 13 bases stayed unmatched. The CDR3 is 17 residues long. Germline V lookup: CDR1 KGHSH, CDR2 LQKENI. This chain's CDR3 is CASSPDRTGAMNTEAFF. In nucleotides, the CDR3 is TGTGCCAGCTCGCCGGACCGGACAGGCGCTATGAACACTGAAGCTTTCTTT.

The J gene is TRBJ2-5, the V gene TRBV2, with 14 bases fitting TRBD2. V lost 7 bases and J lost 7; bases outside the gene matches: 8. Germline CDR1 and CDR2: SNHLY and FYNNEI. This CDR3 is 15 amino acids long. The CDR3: CASTVGLAGGRTQYF. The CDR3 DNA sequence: TGTGCCAGCACCGTAGGACTAGCGGGAGGAAGGACCCAGTACTTC.

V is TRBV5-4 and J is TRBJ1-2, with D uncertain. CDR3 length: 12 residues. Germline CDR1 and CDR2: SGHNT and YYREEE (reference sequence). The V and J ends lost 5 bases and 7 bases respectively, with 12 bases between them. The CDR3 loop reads CASSTGGSGYTF. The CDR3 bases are TGTGCCAGCAGTACCGGCGGATCTGGCTACACCTTC.

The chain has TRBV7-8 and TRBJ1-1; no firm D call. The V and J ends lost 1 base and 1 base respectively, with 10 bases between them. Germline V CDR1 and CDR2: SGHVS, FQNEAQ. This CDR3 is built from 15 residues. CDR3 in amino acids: CASSLVPGRNTEAFF. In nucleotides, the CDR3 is TGTGCCAGCAGCTTAGTTCCGGGAAGGAACACTGAAGCTTTCTTT.

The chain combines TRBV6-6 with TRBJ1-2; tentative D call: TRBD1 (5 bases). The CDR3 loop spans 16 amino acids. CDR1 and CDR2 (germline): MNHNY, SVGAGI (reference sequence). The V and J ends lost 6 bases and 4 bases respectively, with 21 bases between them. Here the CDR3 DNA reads TGTGCCAGCAGGCAAATAAGGACAACACTTGGCTATGGCTACACCTTC. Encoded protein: CASRQIRTTLGYGYTF.

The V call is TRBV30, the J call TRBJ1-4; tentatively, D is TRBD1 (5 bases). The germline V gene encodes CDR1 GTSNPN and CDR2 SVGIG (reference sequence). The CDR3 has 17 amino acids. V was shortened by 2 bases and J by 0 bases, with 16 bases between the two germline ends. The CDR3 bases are TGTGCCTGGAGTTCTGGCGGGGCACTCACAACTAATGAAAAACTGTTTTTT. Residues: CAWSSGGALTTNEKLFF.

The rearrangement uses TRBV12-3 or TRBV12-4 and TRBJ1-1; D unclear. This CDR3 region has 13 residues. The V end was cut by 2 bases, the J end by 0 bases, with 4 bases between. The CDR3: CASSLSVNTEAFF. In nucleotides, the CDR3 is TGTGCCAGCAGTTTATCAGTGAACACTGAAGCTTTCTTT.

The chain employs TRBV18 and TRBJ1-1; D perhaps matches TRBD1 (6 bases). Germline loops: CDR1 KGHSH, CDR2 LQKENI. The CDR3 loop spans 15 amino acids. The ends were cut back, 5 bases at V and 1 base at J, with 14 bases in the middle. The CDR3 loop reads CASSRYRTENTEAFF. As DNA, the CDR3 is TGTGCCAGCTCAAGATACAGGACAGAGAACACTGAAGCTTTCTTT.

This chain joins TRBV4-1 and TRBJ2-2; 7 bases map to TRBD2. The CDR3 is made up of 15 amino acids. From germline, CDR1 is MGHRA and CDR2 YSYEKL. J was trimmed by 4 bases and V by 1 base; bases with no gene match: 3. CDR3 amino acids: CASSQVPGGTGELFF. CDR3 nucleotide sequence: TGCGCCAGCAGCCAAGTTCCGGGGGGCACCGGGGAGCTGTTTTTT.

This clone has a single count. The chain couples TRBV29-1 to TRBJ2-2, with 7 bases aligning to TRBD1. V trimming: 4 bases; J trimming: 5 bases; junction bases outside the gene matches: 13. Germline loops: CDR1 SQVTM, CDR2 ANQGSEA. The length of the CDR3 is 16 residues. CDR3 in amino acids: CSVAGQVFSRTGELFF. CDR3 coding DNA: TGCAGCGTTGCAGGACAGGTTTTTTCAAGGACCGGGGAGCTGTTTTTT.

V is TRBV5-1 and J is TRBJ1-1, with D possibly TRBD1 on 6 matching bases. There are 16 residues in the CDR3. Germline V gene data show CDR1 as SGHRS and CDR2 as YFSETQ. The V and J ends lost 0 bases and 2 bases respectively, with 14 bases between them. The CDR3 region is CASSLATGPINTEAFF. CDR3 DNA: TGCGCCAGCAGCTTGGCCACAGGGCCTATAAACACTGAAGCTTTCTTT.

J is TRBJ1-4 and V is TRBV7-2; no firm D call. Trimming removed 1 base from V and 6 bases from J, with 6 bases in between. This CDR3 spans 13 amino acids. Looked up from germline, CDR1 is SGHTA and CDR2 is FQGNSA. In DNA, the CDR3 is TGTGCCAGCAGCTTAGTAGCGGATGAAAAACTGTTTTTT. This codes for CASSLVADEKLFF.

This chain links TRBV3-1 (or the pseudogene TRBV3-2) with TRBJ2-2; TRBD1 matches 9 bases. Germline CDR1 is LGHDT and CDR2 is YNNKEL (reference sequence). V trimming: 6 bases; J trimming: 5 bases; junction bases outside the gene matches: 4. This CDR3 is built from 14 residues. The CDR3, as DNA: TGTGCCAGCAGTACAGGGGGCTTAACCGGGGAGCTGTTTTTT. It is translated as CASSTGGLTGELFF.

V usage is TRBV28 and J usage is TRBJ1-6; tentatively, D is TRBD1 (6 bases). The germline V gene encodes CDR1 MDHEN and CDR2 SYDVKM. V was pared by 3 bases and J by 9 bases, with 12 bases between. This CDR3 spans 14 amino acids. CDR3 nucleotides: TGTGCCAGCAGTTTGGACAGAAGGGGTTCACCCCTCCACTTT. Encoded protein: CASSLDRRGSPLHF.

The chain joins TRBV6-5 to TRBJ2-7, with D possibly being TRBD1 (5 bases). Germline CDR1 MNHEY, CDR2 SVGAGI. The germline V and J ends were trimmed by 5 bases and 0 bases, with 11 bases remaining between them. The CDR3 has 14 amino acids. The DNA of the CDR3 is TGTGCCAGCAGTATGGACACCTTCTCCTACGAGCAGTACTTC. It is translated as CASSMDTFSYEQYF.

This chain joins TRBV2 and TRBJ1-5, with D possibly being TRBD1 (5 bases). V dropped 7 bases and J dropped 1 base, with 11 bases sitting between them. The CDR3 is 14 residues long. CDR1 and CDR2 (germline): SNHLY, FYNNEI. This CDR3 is CASMGGSSNQPQHF. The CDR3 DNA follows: TGTGCCAGCATGGGGGGATCGAGCAATCAGCCCCAGCATTTT.

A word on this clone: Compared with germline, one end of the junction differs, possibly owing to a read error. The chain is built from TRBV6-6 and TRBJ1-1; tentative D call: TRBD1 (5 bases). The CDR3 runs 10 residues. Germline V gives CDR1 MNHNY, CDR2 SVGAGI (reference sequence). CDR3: CASSGAGRAF. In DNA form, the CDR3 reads TGTGCCAGCAGTGGGGCCGGTAGGGCCTTT.

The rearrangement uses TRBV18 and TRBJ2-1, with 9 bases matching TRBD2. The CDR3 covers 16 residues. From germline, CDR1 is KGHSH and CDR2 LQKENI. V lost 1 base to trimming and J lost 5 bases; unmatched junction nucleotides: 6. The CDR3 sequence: CASSPRASGVDNEQFF. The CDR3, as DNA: TGTGCCAGCTCACCACGGGCTAGCGGGGTGGACAATGAGCAGTTCTTC.

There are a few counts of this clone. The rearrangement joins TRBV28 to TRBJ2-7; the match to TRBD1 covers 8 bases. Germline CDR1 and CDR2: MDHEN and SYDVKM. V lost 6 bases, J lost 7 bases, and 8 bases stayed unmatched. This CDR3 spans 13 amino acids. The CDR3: CASRRTGTNEQYF. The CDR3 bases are TGTGCCAGCAGGAGGACAGGGACGAATGAGCAGTACTTC.

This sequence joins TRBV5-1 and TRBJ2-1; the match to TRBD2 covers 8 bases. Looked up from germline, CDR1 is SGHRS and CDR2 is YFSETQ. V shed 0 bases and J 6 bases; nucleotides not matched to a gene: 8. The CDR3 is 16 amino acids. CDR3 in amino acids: CASSLEISGMGNEQFF. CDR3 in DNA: TGCGCCAGCAGCTTGGAAATTAGCGGGATGGGCAATGAGCAGTTCTTC. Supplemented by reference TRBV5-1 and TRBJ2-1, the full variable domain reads KAGVTQTPRYLIKTRGQQVTLSCSPISGHRSVSWYQQTPGQGLQFLFEYFSETQRNKGNFPGRFSGRQFSNSRSEMNVSTLELGDSALYLCASSLEISGMGNEQFFGPGTRLTVL.

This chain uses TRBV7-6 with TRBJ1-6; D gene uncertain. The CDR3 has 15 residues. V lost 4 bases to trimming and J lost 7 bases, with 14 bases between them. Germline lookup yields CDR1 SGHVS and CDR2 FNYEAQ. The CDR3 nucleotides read TGTGCCAGCAGCTCCATAGGACCGGGGAATTCACCCCTCCACTTT. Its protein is CASSSIGPGNSPLHF.

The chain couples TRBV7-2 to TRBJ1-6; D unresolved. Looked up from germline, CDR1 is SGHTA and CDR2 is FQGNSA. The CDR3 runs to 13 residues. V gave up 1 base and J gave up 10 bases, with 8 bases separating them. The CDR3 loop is CASSLVGSSPLHF. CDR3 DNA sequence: TGTGCCAGCAGCTTAGTAGGGAGCTCACCCCTCCACTTT. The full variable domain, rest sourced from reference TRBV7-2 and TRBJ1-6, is GAGVSQSPSNKVTEKGKDVELRCDPISGHTALYWYRQSLGQGLEFLIYFQGNSAPDKSGLPSDRFSAERTGGSVSTLTIQRTQQEDSAVYLCASSLVGSSPLHFGNGTRLTVT.

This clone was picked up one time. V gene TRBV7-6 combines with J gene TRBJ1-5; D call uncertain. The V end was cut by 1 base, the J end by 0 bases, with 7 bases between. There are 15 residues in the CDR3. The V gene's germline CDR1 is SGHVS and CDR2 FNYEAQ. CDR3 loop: CASSLGGYSNQPQHF. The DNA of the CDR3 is TGTGCCAGCAGCTTAGGAGGGTATAGCAATCAGCCCCAGCATTTT.

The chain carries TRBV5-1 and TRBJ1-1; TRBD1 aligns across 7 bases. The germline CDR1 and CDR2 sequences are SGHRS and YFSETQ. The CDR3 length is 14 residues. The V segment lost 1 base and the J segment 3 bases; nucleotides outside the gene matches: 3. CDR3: CASSLTGVHTEAFF. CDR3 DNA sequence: TGCGCCAGCAGCTTGACAGGGGTCCACACTGAAGCTTTCTTT.

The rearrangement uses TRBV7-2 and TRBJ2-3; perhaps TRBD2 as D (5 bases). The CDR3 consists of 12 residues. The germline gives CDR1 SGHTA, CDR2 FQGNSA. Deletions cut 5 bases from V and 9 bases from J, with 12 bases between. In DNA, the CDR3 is TGTGCCAGCAGCCCACTAGATTTGACGCAGTATTTT. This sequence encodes CASSPLDLTQYF.

The CDR3 loop reads CASSPTTSQGTIYF. The CDR3 DNA sequence: TGTGCCAGCTCACCCACGACATCCCAGGGGACCATATATTTT. This sequence joins TRBV18 and TRBJ1-3; D possibly corresponds to TRBD1 (6 bases). The CDR3 runs to 14 residues. The V end lost 3 bases, the J end lost 10 bases, and 16 bases lay between the germline ends. The germline gives CDR1 KGHSH, CDR2 LQKENI.

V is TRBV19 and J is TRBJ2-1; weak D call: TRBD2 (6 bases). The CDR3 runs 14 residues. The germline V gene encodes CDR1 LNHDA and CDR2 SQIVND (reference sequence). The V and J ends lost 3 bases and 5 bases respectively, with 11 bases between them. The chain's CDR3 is CASSIGDFHNEQFF. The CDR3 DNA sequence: TGTGCCAGTAGTATTGGGGACTTCCACAATGAGCAGTTCTTC.

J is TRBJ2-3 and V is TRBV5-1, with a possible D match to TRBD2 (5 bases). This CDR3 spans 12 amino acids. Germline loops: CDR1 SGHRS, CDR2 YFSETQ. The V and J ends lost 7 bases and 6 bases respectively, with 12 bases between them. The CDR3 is CASRDRSDTQYF. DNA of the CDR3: TGCGCCAGCCGGGATCGGTCTGATACGCAGTATTTT.

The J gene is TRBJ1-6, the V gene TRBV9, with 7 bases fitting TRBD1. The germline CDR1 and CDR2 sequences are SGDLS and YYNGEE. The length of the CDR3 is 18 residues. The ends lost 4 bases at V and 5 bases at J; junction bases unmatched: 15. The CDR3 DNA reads TGTGCCAGCAGCACTACCCAGACAGGGTGGACGAATAATTCACCCCTCCACTTT. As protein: CASSTTQTGWTNNSPLHF.

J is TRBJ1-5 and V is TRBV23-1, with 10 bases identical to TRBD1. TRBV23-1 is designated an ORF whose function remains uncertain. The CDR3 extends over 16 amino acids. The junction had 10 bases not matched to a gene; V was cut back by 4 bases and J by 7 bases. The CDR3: CASSPPGQGNEQPQHF. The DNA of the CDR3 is TGCGCCAGCAGTCCTCCGGGACAGGGGAATGAACAGCCCCAGCATTTT.